Given below is one T cell receptor (beta chain) in context. Its target antigen remains unknown. One end of the junction is discordant with germline, which a read error may explain. Libraries were constructed by the immunoSEQ multiplex PCR assay. For the multiplex PCR, a mixture combining 60 forward primers for TCR Vbeta segments and 13 reverse primers for TCR Jbeta segments was used. A multiplex PCR assay on genomic DNA amplified the CDR3 region of rearranged TCR beta genes. The amplified TCR beta libraries were sequenced on the Illumina HiSeq System as 87-base-pair reads. The original pipeline was this. Across the roughly 600 repertoires, a later analysis counted tens of millions of unique TCR beta chains, 8.5 million to 12 million of which were shared by at least two donors. Raw reads were error-corrected and collapsed into unique sequences with a nearest-neighbor algorithm that merged closely related sequences to remove PCR and sequencing errors. To assign V, D and J gene segments, CDR3 sequences were aligned to IMGT reference sequences. Each retained sequence needed at least a six-nucleotide match to both a V gene segment and a J gene segment. Rearrangements were classified as productive when the CDR3 lacked stop codons and remained in frame with V and J, and all other rearrangements were classified as non-productive. CDR3 was defined by IMGT convention, running from the second conserved V-encoded cysteine to the conserved J-encoded phenylalanine. In an earlier analysis of approximately 500 of the donors, sequences lacking an unambiguous match to a single V gene segment were excluded. In an earlier analysis of 587 of the donors, V segments were called functional above 56.7% productive rearrangements and were called segregating when the between-donor standard deviation exceeded 5%. A statistical classification framework was developed to diagnose cytomegalovirus status using the catalog of TCR beta chain sequences. A later analysis assigned V and J genes by comparing TCR nucleotide sequences with IMGT/GENE-DB human TR gene sequences. The TCRdist pipeline was used in a later analysis to assign CDR3 sequences and most-parsimonious VDJ recombination scenarios. In a later analysis, each TCR beta chain was defined by its CDR3 amino acid sequence together with its V-gene family, and reads without a unique V-gene family were excluded. A later analysis removed roughly 590 highly shared, low-generation-probability nucleotide sequences to deal with suspected cross-contamination and a sequencing artifact. For each public chain, a later analysis derived a clonal expansion index from normalized ranks of inferred template counts within each repertoire. In a later analysis, generation probabilities were computed using a VDJ recombination model fitted to out-of-frame rearrangements, and the results were checked against IGoR. Hypergeometric tests were used in a later analysis to score TCR-TCR, TCR-HLA and TCR-CMV co-occurrence, with a repertoire-size bias correction applied to the TCR pairs. In a later analysis, false discovery rates were estimated by permuting HLA or CMV assignments 20 times. A later analysis grouped co-occurring TCRs with DBSCAN, adding TCRdist sequence similarity when clustering within HLA-allele-positive subsets. Repertoires with fewer than 30,000 or more than 120,000 public chains, plus five repertoires with anomalous nucleotide sharing, were excluded from co-occurrence clustering. This is the immuneACCESS table as TCRdb keeps it, with only in-frame sequences that have V and J called. A part of the clones is gone; compared with another copy, unresolved V genes explain less than half, and the rest is unexplained. That table furnishes V, J and clone size, whereas the DNA furnished D and trimming. This sample's table lists about 200,000 clones. About 1% of the sample is taken by the ten largest.

The data were obtained in a study of cytomegalovirus exposure and HLA in healthy donors (dated by TCRdb to between 2016 and 2019). Context from the whole study: In an earlier analysis of 550 to 750 of the donors, 276 Gb of sequence data and 117 million unique TCR beta sequences from about 179 million T cells were reported. A separate validation cohort of roughly 120 different subjects was used in addition to the roughly 670-subject first cohort. The study aimed to test whether cataloging public T cell receptors could reveal signatures of past pathogen exposure. The later analysis used no new phenotypic data to find candidate immune exposures, relying instead on TCR beta sequences and their occurrence across donors. A later genetic analysis took genome-wide SNP genotypes for about three fifths of the 666 donors and used that subset as a discovery cohort. HLA typing covered class I and class II loci at four-digit resolution. A later analysis re-analyzed previously published TCR beta repertoires from about 730 donors and added high-resolution HLA genotyping to study TCR occurrence patterns. Every repertoire in the discovery cohort had been generated on one and the same sequencing platform. The study used immunosequencing to profile the T cell repertoires of under 700 subjects and linked those repertoires to cytomegalovirus serostatus. An earlier analysis of 450 to 750 of the donors used high-throughput TCR beta sequencing to judge whether each TCR beta V gene segment behaved as functional or pseudogenic. Approximately 300 gigabases of sequencing data and about 92 million unique TCR sequences made up an early release that covered fewer than 650 HLA-typed donors. On average, about 240,000 unique TCR beta nucleotide sequences were sequenced per donor among roughly 430 genotyped donors of the cohort, with roughly 19% of those sequences being non-productive. High-throughput TCR immunosequencing, statistical association of individual TCRs with disease status, and machine learning were combined to predict cytomegalovirus infection status. Of the approximately 400 genotyped donors, 75% to 85% were placed in the genetic ancestry cluster associated with self-reported Caucasian donors. Donor age, sex, ethnicity and CMV serostatus were compiled together with the repertoire data. Typing coverage differed by locus: A, B, C, DRB1 and DQB1 were typed in roughly 620-630 donors, DQA1 in about 500, DPA1 in over 600, and DPB1 in approximately 450. Five DR-DQ haplotypes were handled as single units for association and clustering because linkage in the cohort was strong. Points the paper makes about the study in general: Most TCR sequences were seen in very few donors, while some public TCRs were found in many individuals. In both the original and validation cohorts, the classifier was reported to diagnose cytomegalovirus status with high specificity and sensitivity. A later analysis found that TCR association rates varied across HLA loci, with DRB1 alleles showing the most associated TCRs and HLA-C alleles the fewest. Specific HLA alleles were associated with 15,000 to 20,000 TCR beta sequences at a false discovery rate of 0.05 in a later analysis. In a later analysis, HLA-associated TCR beta chains showed more clonal expansion and lower generation probabilities than non-associated chains that were equally common. According to the authors, the approach could potentially be generalized to other disease states and immunological phenotypes. The cohort was sequenced for TCR beta chains only, and without alpha or paired-chain data the features that could be detected were limited. A later analysis found that most CMV-associated TCR beta chains appeared HLA-restricted, with HLA associations seemingly driven largely by CMV exposure. The study gave a list of under 200 TCR beta chains associated with cytomegalovirus. Linkage disequilibrium might explain the correlated functional status among segregating V segments, but an unknown experimental factor could not be excluded. The only immune exposure information available for the cohort was CMV serostatus. Roughly uniform sequencing depth across donors was assumed in presence/absence analyses, although this assumption may not hold. In a later analysis, several top co-occurrence clusters were reported to appear linked to parvovirus B19, influenza, CMV and Epstein-Barr virus. A group of highly shared sequence variants was considered likely to be a technical artifact of the sequencing pipeline. Assigning TCR associations to individual alleles was difficult when HLA alleles, especially DR and DQ, strongly co-occurred. In vitro tests confirmed that three of the cytomegalovirus-associated TCR beta chains recognize cytomegalovirus antigens. Compared with the roughly 670-donor mean, donors in an Asian-associated ancestry cluster had fewer N-insertions in productive TCRs, according to a later genetic analysis. Because the 87-base-pair reads could not distinguish some IMGT-functional V segments, including TRBV6-2 and TRBV6-3, those segments were excluded. Because some donors lacked HLA typing at each locus, the association tests relied only on the typed subset. A further reported finding was that TCR beta sequences accurately predicted the HLA-A and HLA-B alleles for most subjects in the first cohort. In a later genetic analysis, a missense DCLRE1C variant was associated with V-gene and J-gene trimming of TCR beta chains, and the association was replicated in an independent cohort. Because counts were too low, around 17 rarely observed V segments, including chromosome 9 orphons, were left out of the earlier analysis of approximately 500 of the donors. In an earlier analysis of more than 450 of the donors, most TCR beta V segments were observed in productive rearrangements about 87% or about 30% of the time, broadly matching IMGT annotations.

The cohort consisted of fewer than 700 healthy bone marrow donors. At the time of sampling, all cohort members were nominally healthy, though unrecorded immune exposures were likely present. The donor tested CMV seropositive and was one of the 289 seropositive cohort members. A peripheral blood sample was collected from each donor, and TCR beta sequencing was performed on peripheral blood mononuclear cells. The Qiagen DNeasy Blood Extraction Kit was used to extract genomic DNA from the blood cell samples. The CDR3 holds 13 amino acids from the cysteine to the phenylalanine. Of all the DNA, just the CDR3 is kept, 39 bases in frame from base 1. The germline V gene encodes CDR1 MNHEY and CDR2 SMNVEV (reference sequence).

The receptor comes from a girl aged 2 to 10 in good health and CMV-seropositive. The V and J segments used are TRBV27 and TRBJ2-7; 6 matching bases give a weak D call of TRBD2. The sample taken for sequencing was PBMCs. The DNA is TGTGCCAGCAGTTTATCCCCCGGGACTGCGGAACACTTC. Its protein is CASSLSPGTAEHF.